This T cell receptor beta chain was sequenced for a study of human T cells and chemical hapten exposure. Study in general: 0.01% DPC was applied to the upper back in patch tests, which were read at 6 days.

This CDR3 spans 15 amino acids. From germline, CDR1 is KGHSH and CDR2 LQKENI. The trim removed 5 bases at V and 6 bases at J, leaving 9 bases unmatched. Time point in this sample: patch test 3, about 24 weeks after DPC sensitization. Treatment noted: therapeutic diphenylcyclopropenone sensitization with weekly scalp DPC. Unfractionated whole blood was the source of the extracted total RNA. MiXCR, run by TCRdb on the RACE reads, gives a single entry per CDR3 protein. This sample has about 160,000 distinct CDR3 sequences; around a quarter occur once, and the top ten carry around 2.3%. V is TRBV18 and J is TRBJ1-5; 8 nucleotides align to TRBD1. The TCR was taken from a woman aged 18-30 years with alopecia areata. Some clones in this sample may be carry-over from other donors' samples. Sequences were derived from whole blood, sampled in connection with sensitization to the hapten diphenylcyclopropenone (DPC). The CDR3 bases are TGTGCCAGCTCAAGGTCAGGGGGCTCGAGTCAGCCCCAGCATTTT. Its translation is CASSRSGGSSQPQHF.